Listed here is a single T cell receptor (beta chain). The ends were cut back, 4 bases at V and 4 bases at J, with 17 bases in the middle. Germline V CDR1 and CDR2: SGDLS, YYNGEE. There are 16 residues in the CDR3. These data come from a study of blood T cell repertoires in COVID-19. Study at large: Both acute and convalescent COVID-19 samples were obtained from the United States, Italy and Spain. PBMCs, B-cell-depleted T cells, or T cells provided the cDNA or gDNA that made up the material.

Source study methods: Counts of nucleated cells, estimated from reference gene primer amplification, were obtained. Sequenced by immunoSEQ multiplex PCR; TCRdb stores in-frame clones only, minus some. V and J calls and clone size are copied from that table; D and trimming were computed from the DNA. Of some 350,000 clones listed, almost 90% are singletons. The sequencing sample was made of peripheral blood. The rearrangement links TRBV9 to TRBJ2-2; D may be TRBD2 (6 bases). The receptor was isolated from a man aged 18 to 29 with active or convalescent COVID-19. DNA for the CDR3: TGTGCCAGCAGCCCCCCCCGGGCGGGACTCACCGGGGAGCTGTTTTTT. It encodes CASSPPRAGLTGELFF.